This T cell receptor beta chain was captured by sequencing in a study of blood T cell repertoires in COVID-19. Overall study: Spain, Italy and the United States supplied samples that represented acute and convalescent COVID-19. PBMCs, B-cell-depleted T cells, or T cells provided the cDNA or gDNA that made up the material.

The CDR3 is made up of 13 amino acids. Germline lookup yields CDR1 MRHNA and CDR2 SNTAGT. Authors' analysis steps: Amplified reference gene primers provided the basis for estimating nucleated cell counts. The table came from immunoSEQ multiplex PCR; TCRdb's copy has only in-frame clones and leaves some out. The V and J calls and clone size come from that table; D and trimming were worked out from the DNA. The sample includes fewer than 400,000 clones, approximately 90% seen only once; the top ten take 8% to 9.5%. Of note for this clone: The junction differs from germline at one of its ends, possibly a read error.

The chain combines TRBV6-4 with TRBJ2-3, with a tentative D call TRBD2 (6 bases). The TCR originated in a woman aged 18-29 years who had recovered from COVID-19. Sequenced: PBMCs or T cells enriched from blood (not recorded which). CDR3 amino acids: CASSEIRGTPEAF. The CDR3 coding sequence is TGTGCCAGCAGTGAAATACGGGGGACCCCCGAGGCTTTT.